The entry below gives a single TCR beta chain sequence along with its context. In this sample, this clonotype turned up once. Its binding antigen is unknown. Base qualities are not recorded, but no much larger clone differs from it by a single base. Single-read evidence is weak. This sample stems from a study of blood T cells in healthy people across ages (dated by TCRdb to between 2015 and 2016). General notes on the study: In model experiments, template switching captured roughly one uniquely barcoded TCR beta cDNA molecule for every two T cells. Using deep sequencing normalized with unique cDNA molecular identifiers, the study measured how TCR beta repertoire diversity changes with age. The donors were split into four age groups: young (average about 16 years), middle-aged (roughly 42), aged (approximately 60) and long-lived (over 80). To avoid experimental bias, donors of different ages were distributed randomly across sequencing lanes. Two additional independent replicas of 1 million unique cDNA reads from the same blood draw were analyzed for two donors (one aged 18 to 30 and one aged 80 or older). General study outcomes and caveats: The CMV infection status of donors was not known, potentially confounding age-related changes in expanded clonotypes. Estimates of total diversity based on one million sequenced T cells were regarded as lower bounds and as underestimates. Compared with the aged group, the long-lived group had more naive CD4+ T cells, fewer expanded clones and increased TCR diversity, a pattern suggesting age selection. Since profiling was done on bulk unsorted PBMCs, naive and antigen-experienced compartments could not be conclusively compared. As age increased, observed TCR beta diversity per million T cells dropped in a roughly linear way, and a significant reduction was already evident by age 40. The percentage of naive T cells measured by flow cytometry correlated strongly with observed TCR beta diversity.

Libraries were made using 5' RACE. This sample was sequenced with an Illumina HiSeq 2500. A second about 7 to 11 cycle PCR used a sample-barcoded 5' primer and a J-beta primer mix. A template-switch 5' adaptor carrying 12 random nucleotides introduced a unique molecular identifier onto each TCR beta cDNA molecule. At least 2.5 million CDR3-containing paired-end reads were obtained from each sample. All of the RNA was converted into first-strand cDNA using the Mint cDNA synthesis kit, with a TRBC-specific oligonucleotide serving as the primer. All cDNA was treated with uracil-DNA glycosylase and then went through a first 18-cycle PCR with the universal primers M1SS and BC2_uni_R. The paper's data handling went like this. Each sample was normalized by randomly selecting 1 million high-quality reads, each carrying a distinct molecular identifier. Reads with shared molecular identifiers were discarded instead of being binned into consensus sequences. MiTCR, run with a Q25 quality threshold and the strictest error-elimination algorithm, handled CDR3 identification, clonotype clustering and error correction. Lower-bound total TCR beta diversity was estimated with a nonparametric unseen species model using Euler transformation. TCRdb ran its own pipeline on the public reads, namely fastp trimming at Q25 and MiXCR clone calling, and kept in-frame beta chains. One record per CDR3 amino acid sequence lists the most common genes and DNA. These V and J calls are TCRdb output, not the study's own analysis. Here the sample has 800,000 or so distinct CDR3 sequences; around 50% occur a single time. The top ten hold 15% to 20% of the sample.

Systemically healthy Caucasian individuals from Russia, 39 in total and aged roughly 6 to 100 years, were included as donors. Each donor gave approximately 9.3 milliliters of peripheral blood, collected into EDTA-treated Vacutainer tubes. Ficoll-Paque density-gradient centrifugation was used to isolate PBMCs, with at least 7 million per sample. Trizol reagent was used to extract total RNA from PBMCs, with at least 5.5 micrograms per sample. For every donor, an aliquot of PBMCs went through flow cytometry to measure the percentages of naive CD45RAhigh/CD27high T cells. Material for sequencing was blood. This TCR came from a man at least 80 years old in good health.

The bases read TGTGCCAGCAGCGCCAGGGATAATGAGCAGTTCTTC. Translated, it reads CASSARDNEQFF. Rearrangement joined TRBV13 to TRBJ2-1; tentative D gene TRBD1, with 5 bases matching. The CDR3 measures 12 amino acids from cysteine to phenylalanine. Here the CDR3 DNA is all that survives: 36 bases in frame from base 1. Trimming at the junction amounts to 5 bases on V and 7 bases on J, and the germline ends lie 9 bases apart. The germline V gene (reference sequence) gives CDR1 as PRHDT and CDR2 as FYEKMQ.